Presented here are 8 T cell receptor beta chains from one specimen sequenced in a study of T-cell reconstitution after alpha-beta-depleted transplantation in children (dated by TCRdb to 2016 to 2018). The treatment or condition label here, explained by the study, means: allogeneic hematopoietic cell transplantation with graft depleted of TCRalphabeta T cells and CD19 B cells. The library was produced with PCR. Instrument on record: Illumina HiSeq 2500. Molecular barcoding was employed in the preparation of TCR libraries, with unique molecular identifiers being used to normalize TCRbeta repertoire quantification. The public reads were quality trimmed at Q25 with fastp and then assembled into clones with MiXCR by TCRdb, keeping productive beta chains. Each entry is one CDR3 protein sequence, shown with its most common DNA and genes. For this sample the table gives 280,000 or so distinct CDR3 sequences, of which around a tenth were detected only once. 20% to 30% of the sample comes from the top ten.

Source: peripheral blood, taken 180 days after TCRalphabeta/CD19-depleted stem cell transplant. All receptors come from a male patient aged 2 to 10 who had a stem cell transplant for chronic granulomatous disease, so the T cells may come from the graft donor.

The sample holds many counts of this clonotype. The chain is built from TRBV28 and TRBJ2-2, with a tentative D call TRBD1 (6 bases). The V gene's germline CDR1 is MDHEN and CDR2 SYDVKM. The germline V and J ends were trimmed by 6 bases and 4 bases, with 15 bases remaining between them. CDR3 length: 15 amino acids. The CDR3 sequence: CASSPRGFPTGELFF. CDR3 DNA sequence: TGTGCCAGCAGCCCCAGGGGATTTCCCACCGGGGAGCTGTTTTTT.

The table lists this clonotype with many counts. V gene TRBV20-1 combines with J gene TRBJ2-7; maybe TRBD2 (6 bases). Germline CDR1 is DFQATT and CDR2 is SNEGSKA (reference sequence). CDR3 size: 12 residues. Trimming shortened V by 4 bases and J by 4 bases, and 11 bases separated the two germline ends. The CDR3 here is CSAKGGNYEQYF. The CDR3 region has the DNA TGCAGTGCTAAAGGAGGGAATTACGAGCAGTACTTC.

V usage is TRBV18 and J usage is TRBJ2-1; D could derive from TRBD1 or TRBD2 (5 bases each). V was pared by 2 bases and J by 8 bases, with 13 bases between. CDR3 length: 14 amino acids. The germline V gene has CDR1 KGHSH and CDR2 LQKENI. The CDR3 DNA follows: TGTGCCAGCTCACCAAGGGGCGGGCTATATGAGCAGTTCTTC. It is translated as CASSPRGGLYEQFF.

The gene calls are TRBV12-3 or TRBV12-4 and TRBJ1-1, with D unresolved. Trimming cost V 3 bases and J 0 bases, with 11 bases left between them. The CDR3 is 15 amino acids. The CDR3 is CASSFSRNMNTEAFF. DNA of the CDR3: TGTGCCAGCAGTTTTTCCAGAAACATGAACACTGAAGCTTTCTTT.

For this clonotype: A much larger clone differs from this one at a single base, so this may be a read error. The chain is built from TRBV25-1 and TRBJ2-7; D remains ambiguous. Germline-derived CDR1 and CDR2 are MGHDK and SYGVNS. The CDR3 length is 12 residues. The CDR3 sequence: CASCESLGEQYF. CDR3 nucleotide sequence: TGTGCCAGCTGTGAATCCCTGGGGGAGCAGTACTTC.

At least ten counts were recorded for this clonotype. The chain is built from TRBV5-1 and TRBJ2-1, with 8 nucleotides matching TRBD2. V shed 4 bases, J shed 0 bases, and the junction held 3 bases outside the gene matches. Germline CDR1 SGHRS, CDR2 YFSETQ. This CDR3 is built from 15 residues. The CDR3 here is CASSATSGSYNEQFF. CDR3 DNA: TGCGCCAGCAGCGCAACTAGCGGCTCCTACAATGAGCAGTTCTTC.

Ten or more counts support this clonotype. CDR3 nucleotide sequence: TGTGCCAGCAGTTACGGCAGGGGGCTCGAGCAGTACTTC. It codes for CASSYGRGLEQYF. V usage is TRBV6-2 or TRBV6-3 and J usage is TRBJ2-7; 8 bases line up with TRBD1. This CDR3 has 13 amino acids. The germline V gene encodes CDR1 MNHEY and CDR2 SVGEGT. V shed 2 bases, J shed 6 bases, and the junction held 3 bases outside the gene matches.

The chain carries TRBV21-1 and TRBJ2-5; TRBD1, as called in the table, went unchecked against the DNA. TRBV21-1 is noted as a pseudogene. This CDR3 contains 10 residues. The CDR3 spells CAGGQETQYF. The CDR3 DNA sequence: TGTGCAGGGGGTCAAGAGACCCAGTACTTC.